Given below is one TCR beta chain in context. The target antigen is unknown. Study processing details: As immunoSEQ supplied junction-only sequences (without quality scores), filtering differed. The assay was immunoSEQ multiplex PCR, and TCRdb's table has in-frame clones only and misses some. The V and J calls and clone size were taken over from that table, and D and trimming were inferred from the DNA. The sample yields about 470,000 clones, 70% to 80% seen once. Germline CDR1 reads SGHVT; CDR2 reads SQSDAQ. This CDR3 has 13 residues. The junction had 8 bases not matched to a gene; V was cut back by 7 bases and J by 7 bases. The sample comes from a study of shared clonotypes between healthy human individuals. Study results and caveats: The study drew on few donors, limiting represented genetic and exposure-history diversity.

The rearrangement uses TRBV7-4 and TRBJ1-1; 8 bases agree with TRBD1. Sequencing was carried out using PBMCs. This sequence originates from a woman aged 40 to 50 in good health. Some clones in this sample may be carry-over from other donors' samples. The CDR3 sequence: CASNDRGKNEAFF. The CDR3 DNA is TGTGCCAGCAACGACAGGGGTAAGAATGAAGCTTTCTTT.